A selection of T cell receptor beta chains follows, all from one sample in a study of naive and memory T cell subsets. TCRdb reprocessed the UMI-ligation and nested PCR reads with MiXCR, giving one entry per CDR3 protein. The sample has 85,000 to 130,000 distinct CDR3 sequences, roughly 15% seen once. What was sequenced was naive CD8+ T cells from blood. The origin of the receptors is a human donor in good health. The CDR3 runs from the conserved cysteine through the conserved F or W. A D gene is named only where the DNA matches it firmly. Only some rows state a clone size, as once, few, many or a class for expanded clones.

j_call clone_size v_call d_call cdr3_nt cdr3_aa
TRBJ1-4 few TRBV4-3 . TGCGCCAGCAGCCAAGAAGGGGGATGGCAAACTAATGAAAAACTGTTTTTT CASSQEGGWQTNEKLFF
TRBJ1-5 many TRBV7-6 . TGTGCCAGCAGCTTAGCGGCAGACAATCAGCCCCAGCATTTT CASSLAADNQPQHF
TRBJ2-1 few TRBV29-1 . TGCAGCGTTGTGGACGTGAGCTCCTACAATGAGCAGTTCTTC CSVVDVSSYNEQFF
TRBJ2-3 once TRBV5-1 TRBD2 TGCGCCAGCAACGGACTAGCGGGAGGACAAGATACGCAGTATTTT CASNGLAGGQDTQYF
TRBJ2-3 many TRBV27 TRBD2 TGTGCCAGCAGTTTAGAAGCCCTAGCGGGGGATACGCAGTATTTT CASSLEALAGDTQYF
TRBJ2-1 many TRBV20-1 . TGCAGTGCTAGAGATGGGCAGAGCTCCTACAATGAGCAGTTCTTC CSARDGQSSYNEQFF
TRBJ1-2 . TRBV7-9 TRBD1 TGTGCCAGCAGCCTACAGGGGGCCTATGGCTACACCTTC CASSLQGAYGYTF
TRBJ2-7 . TRBV20-1 . TGCAGTGCTAGTGGTCCGGAGGTGCCCTCCTACGAGCAGTACTTC CSASGPEVPSYEQYF
TRBJ2-5 many TRBV25-1 . TGTGCCAGCAGCCACCAAGAGACCCAGTACTTC CASSHQETQYF
TRBJ2-1 . TRBV20-1 . TGCAGTGCCCCTAGTGGGAAGAGCTCCTACAATGAGCAGTTCTTC CSAPSGKSSYNEQFF
TRBJ2-3 . TRBV5-5 . TGTGCCAGCTCGAAGGGCAGCGAGCTAATTTCGGATACGCAGTATTTT CASSKGSELISDTQYF
TRBJ1-2 . TRBV20-1 . TGCAGTGGGGGAATTCCTAACTATGGCTACACCTTC CSGGIPNYGYTF
TRBJ1-1 few TRBV29-1 TRBD1 TGCAGCACGACAGGGTCGGAAACTGAAGCTTTCTTT CSTTGSETEAFF
TRBJ2-7 many TRBV30 . TGTGCCTGGAGTGTCACCTCCCTCTCCGAGCAGTACTTC CAWSVTSLSEQYF
TRBJ2-1 . TRBV12-3/TRBV12-4 . TGTGCCAGCAAAACCCTTGAGGGGGGCTACGATGAGCAGTTCTTC CASKTLEGGYDEQFF
TRBJ2-1 few TRBV28 TRBD2 TGTGCCAGCAGTTTTAAGGAGTCTCGGAGGGAGGGCCCTTACAATGAGCAGTTCTTC CASSFKESRREGPYNEQFF
TRBJ2-3 . TRBV27 . TGTGCCAGCAGTTCAGTGTCGCGGGGAAGCACAGATACGCAGTATTTT CASSSVSRGSTDTQYF
TRBJ1-2 few TRBV3-1 . TGTGCCAGCAGCCAACTGTCAGTTAACTATGGCTACACCTTC CASSQLSVNYGYTF
TRBJ1-5 many TRBV7-3 . TGTGCCAGCAGCCAGGACGGAAATCAGCCCCAGCATTTT CASSQDGNQPQHF
TRBJ1-5 few TRBV6-6 . TGTGCCAGCAACCTAGGGACGGGATGGGATCAGCCCCAGCATTTT CASNLGTGWDQPQHF
TRBJ1-5 few TRBV6-1 TRBD1 TGTGCCACCGCAGGACAGGTCTCTGGCAATCAGCCCCAGCATTTT CATAGQVSGNQPQHF
TRBJ2-3 . TRBV10-3 TRBD1 TGTGCCATCAGTGAGCCAAGACAGGGGATGAACACAGATACGCAGTATTTT CAISEPRQGMNTDTQYF
TRBJ2-3 . TRBV24-1 . TGTGCCACCAGTGAAGTCTCAACAGATACGCAGTATTTT CATSEVSTDTQYF
TRBJ2-7 . TRBV5-1 TRBD1 TGCGCCAGTGGACAGGGTACAATGTCCTACGAGCAGTACTTC CASGQGTMSYEQYF
TRBJ1-5 few TRBV9 . TGTGCCAGCAGCGAAGAGGTTAGCAATCAGCCCCAGCATTTT CASSEEVSNQPQHF
TRBJ2-7 many TRBV13 TRBD1 TGTGCCAGCAGCTCCGGGACAGGGAGCCACGAGCAGTACTTC CASSSGTGSHEQYF
TRBJ2-1 few TRBV19 . TGTGCCAGTAGTACTTGGTCAGGGAATGAGCAGTTCTTC CASSTWSGNEQFF
TRBJ2-3 . TRBV5-6 . TGTGCCAGCAGCTACGATGGGGATACGCAGTATTTT CASSYDGDTQYF
TRBJ2-6 . TRBV7-9 TRBD1 TGTGCCAGCAGCCAGGGACAGGGCCGAAGCTCTGGGGCCAACGTCCTGACTTTC CASSQGQGRSSGANVLTF
TRBJ2-7 . TRBV7-9 TRBD2 TGTGCCAGCAGCTTAAGGGAGGGCAGATTCTACGAGCAGTACTTC CASSLREGRFYEQYF
TRBJ2-5 . TRBV29-1 . TGCAGCGTTGAAGATTTTCCGGCCCAGTACTTC CSVEDFPAQYF
TRBJ1-2 many TRBV20-1 . TGCAGTGCTAGATTTCCCTATGGCTACACCTTC CSARFPYGYTF
TRBJ2-1 . TRBV7-9 TRBD2 TGTGCCAGCAGGTCCGGGCGGGAGGGCTCCTACAATGAGCAGTTCTTC CASRSGREGSYNEQFF
TRBJ2-3 . TRBV7-9 . TGTGCCGGTGGAATCGCAGATACGCAGTATTTT CAGGIADTQYF
TRBJ2-4 few TRBV7-3 TRBD2 TGTGCCAGCAGATATCCGGGACTAGCGGGAGTGGTGGCCAAAAACATTCAGTACTTC CASRYPGLAGVVAKNIQYF
TRBJ2-2 . TRBV24-1 . TGTGCCACGTCCGGGACCGCCAACACCGGGGAGCTGTTTTTT CATSGTANTGELFF
TRBJ1-5 . TRBV2 . TGTGCCAGCAGTGCCCCGGGCAATCAGCCCCAGCATTTT CASSAPGNQPQHF
TRBJ2-3 few TRBV10-3 TRBD1 TGTGCCATCAGTCCTGGGGACAGGGGCACAGATACGCAGTATTTT CAISPGDRGTDTQYF
TRBJ2-1 few TRBV5-6 TRBD1 TGTGCCAGCAGTTCCCGGGACAGCAACAATGAGCAGTTCTTC CASSSRDSNNEQFF
TRBJ1-2 many TRBV12-3/TRBV12-4 . TGTGCCAGCAGTTATACAACGGGACGGTCTATTAGAGGCTACACCTTC CASSYTTGRSIRGYTF
TRBJ2-7 . TRBV5-1 TRBD2 TGCGCCAGCAGCCTACCCGCGGGGAGCCAAGCCGGGGAGGGGACGGACTACGAGCAGTACTTC CASSLPAGSQAGEGTDYEQYF
TRBJ2-7 . TRBV6-5 . TGTGCCAGCAGTTATCGTTGGTTATCGGACAGTAACTACGAGCAGTACTTC CASSYRWLSDSNYEQYF
TRBJ1-5 . TRBV6-1 . TGTGCCAGCACGCAGGGGTGGAATCAGCCCCAGCATTTT CASTQGWNQPQHF
TRBJ2-7 few TRBV20-1 TRBD2 TGCAGTGCCCGGGTAGCGGGAGGCGAGCAGTACTTC CSARVAGGEQYF
TRBJ2-7 . TRBV11-1 . TGTGCCAGCAACTCAGGGGTGAACTACGAGCAGTACTTC CASNSGVNYEQYF
TRBJ2-1 few TRBV19 TRBD2 TGTGCCAGTAGTGACCCTCCGACTAGCGGGAGGCCACTACTCTTC CASSDPPTSGRPLLF
TRBJ2-7 . TRBV7-9 TRBD2 TGTGCCAGCAGCTTAGGGCTAGCGGTTACCTACGAGCAGTACTTC CASSLGLAVTYEQYF
TRBJ2-3 few TRBV4-3 . TGCGCCAGCAGCCGGGGAGATACGCAGTATTTT CASSRGDTQYF
TRBJ2-7 many TRBV3-1 . TGTGCCAGCAGCCCAGGGGGAGGGCCGTTGGAGCAGTACTTC CASSPGGGPLEQYF
TRBJ2-5 many TRBV24-1 . TGTGCCACCAGTGATCCGGGGGAGACCCAGTACTTC CATSDPGETQYF